Shown below are 13 T cell receptor beta chains from a single sample sequenced in a study of post-analysis software for immune sequencing data. Study-wide results and limits: Patients used roughly five TRBV segments, including TRBV5-6, TRBV5-1 and TRBV20-1, more often than controls.

The TCR beta cDNA libraries carried unique molecular identifiers. TCRdb called the PCR reads again in MiXCR, with one record for every CDR3 protein. The profile shows hundreds of thousands of distinct CDR3 sequences, 44% of them singletons. Antigens for these TCRs are unknown. The sequencing sample was made of blood. The receptors come from a girl aged 10 to 17 with multiple sclerosis.

This chain links TRBV12-3 or TRBV12-4 with TRBJ2-7, with 9 bases fitting TRBD1. The CDR3 sequence is 13 residues long. J gave up 3 bases and V 9 bases, and 6 bases lay outside the gene matches. The CDR3 DNA follows: TGTGCCAGTATGGGGACAGGGCACTACGAGCAGTACTTC. As protein: CASMGTGHYEQYF.

This chain's CDR3 is CAIKESSGPLYEQYF. The CDR3 DNA reads TGTGCCATCAAAGAATCCAGCGGTCCGCTTTACGAGCAGTACTTC. The chain combines TRBV10-3 with TRBJ2-7; D may be TRBD2 (5 bases). V lost 7 bases and J 4 bases, leaving 20 bases between the germline ends. Germline V gives CDR1 ENHRY, CDR2 SYGVKD. This CDR3 has 15 amino acids.

The chain carries TRBV5-1 and TRBJ1-1; 11 nucleotides align to TRBD1. V trimming: 3 bases; J trimming: 10 bases; junction bases outside the gene matches: 8. Germline V gene lookup returns CDR1 SGHRS and CDR2 YFSETQ. This CDR3 is built from 14 residues. CDR3 coding DNA: TGCGCCAGCAGCTCGACCGGGACAGGGGGTGCAGCTTTCTTT. Residues: CASSSTGTGGAAFF. Variable domain in full (rest from reference TRBV5-1 and TRBJ1-1): KAGVTQTPRYLIKTRGQQVTLSCSPISGHRSVSWYQQTPGQGLQFLFEYFSETQRNKGNFPGRFSGRQFSNSRSEMNVSTLELGDSALYLCASSSTGTGGAAFFGQGTRLTVV.

This clonotype was counted a few times. V usage is TRBV7-2 and J usage is TRBJ2-1; 7 bases match TRBD2. The V gene's germline CDR1 is SGHTA and CDR2 FQGNSA. The CDR3 has 16 amino acids. Trimming removed 0 bases from V and 9 bases from J; junction bases left unmatched: 11. The CDR3 DNA sequence: TGTGCCAGCAGCTTAGCCGCAGCGGGGTCCCGTAGTGAGCAGTTCTTC. Its protein product is CASSLAAAGSRSEQFF.

This clonotype was seen just once. The chain recombines TRBV5-6 with TRBJ2-2, with 9 bases aligning to TRBD1. J lost 4 bases, V lost 2 bases, and 9 bases had no gene match. This CDR3 region has 17 residues. Germline loops: CDR1 SGHDT, CDR2 YYEEEE. This CDR3 reads CASSFYGQGPATGELFF. The CDR3 coding sequence is TGTGCCAGCAGCTTCTATGGACAGGGGCCGGCCACCGGGGAGCTGTTTTTT. The variable domain in full, completed from reference TRBV5-6 and TRBJ2-2, reads DAGVTQSPTHLIKTRGQQVTLRCSPKSGHDTVSWYQQALGQGPQFIFQYYEEEERQRGNFPDRFSGHQFPNYSSELNVNALLLGDSALYLCASSFYGQGPATGELFFGEGSRLTVL.

CDR3 in amino acids: CASSIWTGYEEQYF. The CDR3 nucleotides read TGTGCCAGCAGCATATGGACAGGGTATGAAGAGCAGTACTTC. The rearrangement links TRBV5-6 to TRBJ2-4; TRBD1 aligns across 8 bases. Germline-derived CDR1 and CDR2 are SGHDT and YYEEEE. The CDR3 has 14 residues. J gave up 13 bases and V 4 bases, and 13 bases lay outside the gene matches.

J is TRBJ1-1 and V is TRBV5-1; D is perhaps TRBD1 (5 bases). CDR3 length: 13 residues. CDR1 SGHRS and CDR2 YFSETQ come from the germline V gene. Trimming removed 4 bases at V and 8 bases at J, with 15 bases between. The CDR3 is CASSVPTVKEAFF. In DNA form, the CDR3 reads TGCGCCAGCAGCGTCCCGACAGTTAAAGAAGCTTTCTTT.

The chain has TRBV12-5 and TRBJ2-4; D possibly corresponds to TRBD2 (5 bases). Gene TRBJ2-7 matches the end of the DNA better, so the J call may be wrong. Per the germline V gene, CDR1 is LGHNT and CDR2 is FRNRAP. The CDR3 loop spans 17 amino acids. The CDR3 DNA sequence: TGTGCTAGTGGTATCCCTAGCCACCCTGGGTTGAAGTACGAGCAGTACTTC. This gives the protein CASGIPSHPGLKYEQYF.

The rearrangement joins TRBV27 to TRBJ1-2, with a tentative D call TRBD1 (6 bases). This CDR3 is 13 amino acids long. Germline lookup yields CDR1 MNHEY and CDR2 SMNVEV (reference sequence). Deletions cut 2 bases from V and 6 bases from J, with 10 bases between. The chain's CDR3 is CASSLEGVDGYTF. The CDR3 DNA sequence: TGTGCCAGCAGTTTAGAGGGGGTTGATGGCTACACCTTC.

Remarks on this clonotype: A much larger clone sits a single nucleotide away, making a read error possible. CDR3 residues: CAGSRELAGSTDTQYF. CDR3 bases: TGTGCCGGCAGCCGCGAACTAGCGGGGAGCACAGATACGCAGTATTTT. This chain joins TRBV3-1 and TRBJ2-3; 10 positions match TRBD2. In germline, CDR1 is LGHDT, CDR2 YNNKEL (reference sequence). The CDR3 runs 16 residues.

This clonotype has just a few counts. The V and J genes are TRBV10-3 and TRBJ2-7, with a weak D call TRBD1 (6 bases). The CDR3 contains 15 residues. Per germline, CDR1 ENHRY and CDR2 SYGVKD. Trimming removed 3 bases from V and 2 bases from J, with 14 bases in between. The chain's CDR3 is CAISDPGVETYEQYF. The CDR3 coding sequence is TGTGCCATCAGTGATCCAGGGGTGGAGACCTACGAGCAGTACTTC.

V gene TRBV20-1 combines with J gene TRBJ2-1, with TRBD1 as a possible D gene (6 bases). Trimming stripped 3 bases from V and 7 bases from J, with 19 bases between. The CDR3 covers 15 residues. Germline V gene sequence: CDR1 DFQATT, CDR2 SNEGSKA (reference sequence). The chain's CDR3 is CSARAGAITRNEQFF. CDR3 DNA sequence: TGCAGTGCTAGGGCAGGGGCCATCACCAGGAATGAGCAGTTCTTC.

This rearrangement joins TRBV12-3 or TRBV12-4 to TRBJ1-1; possibly TRBD1 for D (5 bases). Trimming left V 4 bases short and J 1 base short, with 10 bases between. This CDR3 region has 14 residues. In DNA form, the CDR3 reads TGTGCCAGCAGTTGGGGGAGGGGGAACACTGAAGCTTTCTTT. Protein sequence: CASSWGRGNTEAFF.